A single sample is the source of the 19 T cell receptor beta chains below, sequenced in a study of control samples from healthy donors and cancer patients. Clones were read by immunoSEQ multiplex PCR, and TCRdb kept only the in-frame ones, dropping some. The sample lists 130,000 or so clones, less than 95% occurring once. Sequenced: blood. These receptors originate from a young man in good health.

The rearrangement uses TRBV10-1 and TRBJ1-1; D not certain. The length of the CDR3 is 16 residues. CDR1 and CDR2 from the germline V gene are WNHNN and SYGVQD (reference sequence). Deletions cut 10 bases from V and 3 bases from J, with 24 bases between. The CDR3, as DNA: TGCGCCAACCAAGGACGCCTTTTGGTGGAGTACACTGAAGCTTTCTTT. Translation gives CANQGRLLVEYTEAFF.

The CDR3: CASSAWDSRYGYTF. The CDR3 DNA is TGTGCCAGTAGTGCCTGGGACAGCCGTTATGGCTACACCTTC. The chain carries TRBV19 and TRBJ1-2; 7 nucleotides align to TRBD1. CDR3 length: 14 amino acids. J lost 5 bases, V lost 5 bases, and 8 bases had no gene match. Germline values: CDR1 LNHDA, CDR2 SQIVND (reference sequence).

CDR3 protein: CASSLKGQEKLFF. CDR3 DNA: TGTGCCAGCAGCTTGAAGGGACAGGAAAAACTGTTTTTT. This chain joins TRBV5-6 and TRBJ1-4; TRBD1 matches at 7 bases. This CDR3 is built from 13 residues. Germline CDR1 reads SGHDT; CDR2 reads YYEEEE. The V gene end was trimmed by 1 base and the J gene end by 8 bases; junction bases not matched to a gene: 2.

The chain recombines TRBV2 with TRBJ2-5, with unresolved D. The CDR3 contains 16 residues. Trimming took 8 bases from V and 5 from J, leaving 24 bases between them. The V gene's germline CDR1 is SNHLY and CDR2 FYNNEI. CDR3 sequence: CASGGGTVFATETQYF. The CDR3 DNA sequence: TGTGCCAGCGGTGGCGGTACGGTCTTCGCAACGGAGACCCAGTACTTC.

The V call is TRBV11-2, the J call TRBJ1-2, with 8 bases matching TRBD1. This CDR3 comprises 15 residues. J gave up 8 bases and V 2 bases, and 10 bases lay outside the gene matches. Germline V gene lookup returns CDR1 SGHAT and CDR2 FQNNGV. CDR3: CASSLTIGTGWGYTF. DNA of the CDR3: TGTGCCAGCAGCTTAACTATCGGGACAGGTTGGGGCTACACCTTC.

The chain couples TRBV10-3 to TRBJ1-1, with D possibly being TRBD1 (5 bases). The CDR3 length is 13 residues. Germline V CDR1 and CDR2: ENHRY, SYGVKD. V was trimmed by 4 bases and J by 7 bases, leaving 13 bases between them. CDR3 in amino acids: CAISAARQHEAFF. The CDR3 DNA sequence: TGTGCCATCAGTGCGGCACGACAGCATGAAGCTTTCTTT.

This chain connects TRBV9 to TRBJ2-5; TRBD1 matches at 7 bases. The CDR3 is made up of 14 amino acids. CDR1 is SGDLS and CDR2 is YYNGEE in the germline V gene. The V gene end was trimmed by 3 bases and the J gene end by 2 bases; junction bases not matched to a gene: 4. CDR3 amino acids: CASSGQGGQETQYF. CDR3 coding DNA: TGTGCCAGCAGCGGACAGGGCGGGCAAGAGACCCAGTACTTC.

CDR3 DNA: TGCGCCAGCAGCACCGAAACCCCGGGGGGCCCCTACAATGAGCAGTTCTTC. It specifies CASSTETPGGPYNEQFF. V usage is TRBV5-1 and J usage is TRBJ2-1; a weak D match, TRBD2 (7 bases). From germline, CDR1 is SGHRS and CDR2 YFSETQ. V was pared by 4 bases and J by 2 bases, with 19 bases between. This CDR3 spans 17 amino acids.

The chain uses TRBV19 and TRBJ2-4; 9 bases map to TRBD1. V was clipped by 3 bases and J by 3 bases; unmatched bases: 9. Germline values: CDR1 LNHDA, CDR2 SQIVND (reference sequence). CDR3 size: 17 residues. CDR3: CASSIDPGQGVKNIQYF. Here the CDR3 DNA reads TGTGCCAGTAGTATTGACCCGGGACAGGGCGTCAAAAACATTCAGTACTTC.

The rearrangement links TRBV12-3 or TRBV12-4 to TRBJ1-2, with D possibly being TRBD1 (5 bases). The CDR3 sequence is 13 residues long. V shed 2 bases and J shed 8 bases, with 12 bases lying between them. This CDR3 reads CASSLLRGSGYTF. The CDR3 nucleotides read TGTGCCAGCAGTTTACTCCGGGGCTCGGGCTACACCTTC.

The chain joins TRBV6-6 to TRBJ2-7, with D perhaps matching TRBD1 (6 bases). The V end lost 0 bases, the J end lost 5 bases, and 14 bases lay between the germline ends. The germline V gene encodes CDR1 MNHNY and CDR2 SVGAGI (reference sequence). The CDR3 totals 15 residues. CDR3 amino acids: CASSYSIPGENEQYF. DNA for the CDR3: TGTGCCAGCAGTTACTCGATTCCAGGGGAGAACGAGCAGTACTTC.

In DNA form, the CDR3 reads TGTGCCAGCAGGGGGGCCTTTGGCGGAAGCACAGATACGCAGTATTTT. Residues: CASRGAFGGSTDTQYF. V is TRBV7-8 and J is TRBJ2-3; a possible D gene is TRBD1 (6 bases). Between the trimmed V and J ends, which lost 6 bases and 0 bases, there was a span of 16 bases. The CDR3 is 16 amino acids. Germline CDR1 reads SGHVS; CDR2 reads FQNEAQ.

The V call is TRBV7-2, the J call TRBJ1-2, with D possibly matching TRBD1 (6 bases). Per the germline V gene, CDR1 is SGHTA and CDR2 is FQGNSA. The CDR3 runs to 14 residues. V lost 2 bases to trimming and J lost 5 bases, with 12 bases between them. CDR3 loop: CASSLSRGGYGYTF. The CDR3 bases are TGTGCCAGCAGCTTAAGCAGGGGCGGGTATGGCTACACCTTC.

This chain links TRBV5-5 with TRBJ2-7; D is perhaps TRBD2 (6 bases). Trimming cost V 0 bases and J 7 bases, with 14 bases left between them. CDR1 is SGHKS and CDR2 is YYEKEE in the germline V gene (reference sequence). This CDR3 comprises 14 residues. DNA for the CDR3: TGTGCCAGCAGCTTGGCGGTCAGGGCGGGAGAGCAGTACTTC. This encodes CASSLAVRAGEQYF.

The V call is TRBV3-1 (or the pseudogene TRBV3-2), the J call TRBJ2-3, with a tentative D call TRBD1 (6 bases). This CDR3 spans 15 amino acids. Germline CDR1 and CDR2: LGHDT and YNNKEL (reference sequence). The ends were cut back, 5 bases at V and 5 bases at J, with 17 bases in the middle. The chain's CDR3 is CASSLFGRGKDTQYF. The DNA for the CDR3 is TGTGCCAGCAGCTTATTCGGTAGGGGGAAAGATACGCAGTATTTT.

The rearrangement joins TRBV7-2 to TRBJ1-2, with a weak D call TRBD1 (6 bases). CDR3 size: 13 residues. Germline CDR1 reads SGHTA; CDR2 reads FQGNSA. Trimming shortened V by 5 bases and J by 4 bases, and 11 bases separated the two germline ends. CDR3 DNA: TGTGCCAGCAGCCTTCAGGGGAGCTATGGCTACACCTTC. This translates into CASSLQGSYGYTF.

This clone occurred once. V gene TRBV9 combines with J gene TRBJ1-4; 8 bases map to TRBD1. Germline trimming cut 2 bases from V and 4 bases from J; bases unmatched to any gene: 7. The germline V gene has CDR1 SGDLS and CDR2 YYNGEE. This CDR3 region has 16 residues. The CDR3 loop reads CASSVTWGQVNEKLFF. The CDR3 region has the DNA TGTGCCAGCAGCGTCACCTGGGGACAGGTTAATGAAAAACTGTTTTTT.

As concerns this clone: A read error may account for a junction end that differs from germline. The V call is TRBV20-1, the J call TRBJ2-1, with 9 positions matching TRBD2. Germline V gene lookup returns CDR1 DFQATT and CDR2 SNEGSKA (reference sequence). The CDR3 is made up of 11 amino acids. The CDR3 spells CSASSGEEPFF. The CDR3, as DNA: TGCAGTGCTTCTAGCGGGGAGGAGCCGTTCTTC.

This sequence joins TRBV19 and TRBJ1-5; a weak D match, TRBD1 (5 bases). The CDR3 consists of 14 residues. V lost 6 bases and J lost 6, with 15 bases in between. Germline V gene data show CDR1 as LNHDA and CDR2 as SQIVND (reference sequence). The CDR3 region has the DNA TGTGCCAGTAGCCCGTCCGGGGGTATTCAGCCCCAGCATTTT. It specifies CASSPSGGIQPQHF.